These 9 T cell receptor beta chains were sequenced from one sample in a study of CD4 T cells in relation to SARS-CoV-2 and coronaviruses. The method was immunoSEQ multiplex PCR; TCRdb's version includes in-frame clones alone and lacks a portion of them. The table records roughly 20,000 clones, just under 80% of them present only once. These TCRs are of unknown antigen specificity. Unexposed donor CD4+ T cells date from about 2010-2019, before the COVID-19 pandemic. Isolation of CD4+ T cells took place after less than 13 days in culture. The sequenced sample was CD4+ T cells from PBMCs, cultured in vitro. The source of these receptors is a human donor in good health.

The rearrangement links TRBV9 to TRBJ2-2, with 7 bases identical to TRBD1. V lost 4 bases, J lost 5 bases, and 11 bases stayed unmatched. The CDR3 extends over 16 amino acids. The germline CDR1 and CDR2 sequences are SGDLS and YYNGEE. The chain's CDR3 is CASSPTTGMWTGELFF. CDR3 sequence (DNA): TGTGCCAGCAGCCCAACGACAGGGATGTGGACCGGGGAGCTGTTTTTT.

The chain combines TRBV25-1 with TRBJ2-6; D possibly matches TRBD1 or TRBD2 (6 bases each). CDR3 size: 16 residues. Germline V gene sequence: CDR1 MGHDK, CDR2 SYGVNS. V was clipped by 3 bases and J by 2 bases, with 11 bases between them. CDR3 protein: CASSDRGLPGANVLTF. CDR3 nucleotides: TGTGCCAGCAGTGACCGGGGGCTCCCTGGGGCCAACGTCCTGACTTTC.

The chain joins TRBV30 to TRBJ1-1, with 9 bases matching TRBD1. Germline trimming cut 4 bases from V and 6 bases from J; bases unmatched to any gene: 9. The CDR3 is 14 amino acids. Germline V gene data show CDR1 as GTSNPN and CDR2 as SVGIG (reference sequence). The chain's CDR3 is CAWNRDRVVPEAFF. In DNA form, the CDR3 reads TGTGCCTGGAATAGGGACAGGGTGGTCCCTGAAGCTTTCTTT.

The CDR3 reads CASGKTEPNTEAFF. In DNA, the CDR3 is TGTGCTAGTGGCAAAACGGAACCGAACACTGAAGCTTTCTTT. J is TRBJ1-1 and V is TRBV12-5; D is undetermined. V was trimmed by 6 bases and J by 1 base, leaving 12 bases between them. CDR1 and CDR2 from the germline V gene are LGHNT and FRNRAP. This CDR3 spans 14 amino acids.

The chain carries TRBV28 and TRBJ2-2; perhaps TRBD1 as D (5 bases). Trimming shortened V by 5 bases and J by 9 bases, and 10 bases separated the two germline ends. The CDR3 extends over 12 amino acids. Germline V lookup: CDR1 MDHEN, CDR2 SYDVKM. CDR3 nucleotide sequence: TGTGCCAGCAGTCCAGGGTTACGGGAGCTGTTTTTT. It yields the protein CASSPGLRELFF.

This chain connects TRBV9 to TRBJ1-4; TRBD1 matches at 8 bases. The CDR3 loop spans 17 amino acids. With V trimmed by 4 bases and J by 1 base, 9 bases remained unmatched. Germline loops: CDR1 SGDLS, CDR2 YYNGEE. The CDR3 region is CASSLQGDARTNEKLFF. In nucleotides, the CDR3 is TGTGCCAGCAGCTTACAGGGGGACGCCAGAACTAATGAAAAACTGTTTTTT.

This clone was observed a few times. The gene calls are TRBV19 and TRBJ2-7; 9 bases agree with TRBD2. The CDR3 contains 14 residues. With V trimmed by 1 base and J by 6 bases, 4 bases remained unmatched. Germline assignment: CDR1 LNHDA and CDR2 SQIVND (reference sequence). The CDR3 protein is CASSIASGNFEQYF. The CDR3 coding sequence is TGTGCCAGTAGTATAGCTAGCGGGAACTTCGAGCAGTACTTC.

This rearrangement joins TRBV25-1 to TRBJ2-7, with D unclear. Trimming took 4 bases from V and 4 from J, leaving 5 bases between them. The germline V gene encodes CDR1 MGHDK and CDR2 SYGVNS. CDR3 size: 11 residues. This CDR3 is CASSGGYEQYF. The DNA of the CDR3 is TGTGCCAGCAGTGGGGGTTACGAGCAGTACTTC.

The chain recombines TRBV7-8 with TRBJ2-5, with TRBD1 matching over 9 bases. The ends lost 6 bases at V and 5 bases at J; junction bases unmatched: 13. CDR1 is SGHVS and CDR2 is FQNEAQ in the germline V gene. The CDR3 is 16 amino acids. CDR3 loop: CASRPDRGPMEETQYF. CDR3 DNA sequence: TGTGCCAGCAGGCCGGACAGGGGTCCAATGGAGGAGACCCAGTACTTC.